The next 19 T cell receptor beta chains were all read from a single sample in a study of T cells expressing NK-cell markers. TCRdb reanalyzed the 5' RACE reads, giving one entry per CDR3 protein sequence and no DNA. The sample holds roughly 170,000 distinct CDR3 sequences. Sequenced sample: blood T cells: a sorted CD56 or NKG2C T cell subset, CD4+ or CD8+ T cells, or bulk PBMC T cells (not recorded which). The receptors shown here come from a woman aged 18-69 years in good health.

This sequence joins TRBV4-2 and TRBJ2-5; TCRdb's D call of TRBD1 is untestable without DNA. The CDR3 spans 18 residues. Germline lookup yields CDR1 LGHNA and CDR2 YNFKEQ. The CDR3 is CASSQDVLRGAEEGTQYF.

The CDR3: CSVPGEGYEQYF. This chain joins TRBV29-1 and TRBJ2-7; as DNA is missing, the TRBD1 call by TCRdb cannot be tested. This CDR3 spans 12 amino acids. The germline V gene encodes CDR1 SQVTM and CDR2 ANQGSEA.

The gene calls are TRBV13 and TRBJ2-5. The V gene's germline CDR1 is PRHDT and CDR2 FYEKMQ (reference sequence). This CDR3 contains 16 residues. CDR3 in amino acids: CASSERQSTVQETQYF.

This chain's CDR3 is CAISEGVGELFF. The chain joins TRBV10-3 to TRBJ2-2. The CDR3 is made up of 12 amino acids. Germline CDR1 reads ENHRY; CDR2 reads SYGVKD.

The chain has TRBV6-1 and TRBJ2-4; TCRdb gives TRBD1 as the D gene, but with no DNA this cannot be confirmed. Germline V gene data show CDR1 as MNHNS and CDR2 as SASEGT. CDR3 length equals 13 residues. This chain's CDR3 is CASNRMGGDIQYF.

V gene TRBV7-3 combines with J gene TRBJ1-1. The CDR3 has 14 amino acids. Germline V gene sequence: CDR1 SGHTA, CDR2 FQGTGA. This CDR3 reads CASSPNGAGTEAFF.

This chain connects TRBV15 to TRBJ2-1; the D gene TCRdb calls, TRBD1, cannot be checked with no DNA. Germline values: CDR1 LNHNV, CDR2 YYDKDF (reference sequence). This CDR3 region has 15 residues. Here the CDR3 reads CATSRGQGAYNEQFF.

The chain uses TRBV5-1 and TRBJ1-5; the TCRdb D gene call, TRBD1, has no DNA to confirm it. Germline CDR1 is SGHRS and CDR2 is YFSETQ. There are 14 residues in the CDR3. The CDR3 loop is CASSETGEGQPQHF.

The CDR3 is CASSVETSGEQFF. The chain links TRBV9 to TRBJ2-1; the D call from TCRdb, TRBD2, cannot be confirmed without DNA. CDR1 is SGDLS and CDR2 is YYNGEE in the germline V gene. The CDR3 extends over 13 amino acids.

The V and J genes are TRBV12-3 or TRBV12-4 and TRBJ1-3; there is no DNA to check the TCRdb D call of TRBD1. The CDR3 is made up of 13 amino acids. CDR3 in amino acids: CASSPGTGNTIYF.

The genes are TRBV6-1 and TRBJ1-5; TCRdb indicates TRBD1, and absent DNA this call remains unverified. From germline, CDR1 is MNHNS and CDR2 SASEGT. This CDR3 region has 16 residues. CDR3 in amino acids: CATRPLPGYSNQPQHF.

The chain recombines TRBV12-3 or TRBV12-4 with TRBJ1-6; TCRdb calls TRBD1, which cannot be checked without DNA. The CDR3 is 13 amino acids. Here the CDR3 reads CASNLSGSSPLHF.

The V and J genes are TRBV3-1 and TRBJ2-5. This CDR3 spans 12 amino acids. Germline CDR1 is LGHDT and CDR2 is YNNKEL (reference sequence). The CDR3 reads CASRAKGETQYF.

The chain has TRBV5-6 and TRBJ2-7. Germline values: CDR1 SGHDT, CDR2 YYEEEE. This CDR3 contains 13 residues. This CDR3 is CASSLLTSYEQYF.

V usage is TRBV5-1 and J usage is TRBJ2-1; TCRdb picks TRBD1, but there is no DNA to check that call. The CDR3 covers 16 residues. CDR1 SGHRS and CDR2 YFSETQ come from the germline V gene. The CDR3 reads CASSLAFGGTYNEQFF.

This chain's CDR3 is CSVKSPRGLQETQYF. J is TRBJ2-5 and V is TRBV20-1; TCRdb designates TRBD1, a call that cannot be tested without DNA. This CDR3 has 15 residues. Per germline, CDR1 DFQATT and CDR2 SNEGSKA (reference sequence).

The chain joins TRBV20-1 to TRBJ2-5; TCRdb lists TRBD1, though no DNA is available to test this call. The CDR3 contains 14 residues. Germline V lookup: CDR1 DFQATT, CDR2 SNEGSKA (reference sequence). CDR3 sequence: CSASFQGAGETQYF.

The chain has TRBV7-3 and TRBJ1-1; TCRdb's D call, TRBD1, is unchecked because there is no DNA. Germline V lookup: CDR1 SGHTA, CDR2 FQGTGA. The CDR3 totals 13 residues. CDR3 residues: CASSLMGQTEAFF.

J is TRBJ1-4 and V is TRBV4-1. From germline, CDR1 is MGHRA and CDR2 YSYEKL. This CDR3 spans 15 amino acids. This CDR3 is CASSQDGTSNEKLFF.